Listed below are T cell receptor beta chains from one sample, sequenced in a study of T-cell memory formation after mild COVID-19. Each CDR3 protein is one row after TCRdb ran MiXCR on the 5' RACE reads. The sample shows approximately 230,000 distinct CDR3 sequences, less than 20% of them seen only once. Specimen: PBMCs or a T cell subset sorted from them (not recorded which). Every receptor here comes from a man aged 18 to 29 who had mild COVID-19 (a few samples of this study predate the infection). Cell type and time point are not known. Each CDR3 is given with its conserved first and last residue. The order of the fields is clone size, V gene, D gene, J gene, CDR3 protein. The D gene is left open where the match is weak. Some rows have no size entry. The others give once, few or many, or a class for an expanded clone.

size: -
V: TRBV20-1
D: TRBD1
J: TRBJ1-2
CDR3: CSAPSADRVAYGYTF

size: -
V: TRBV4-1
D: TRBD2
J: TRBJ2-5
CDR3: CASSLIAGVETQYF

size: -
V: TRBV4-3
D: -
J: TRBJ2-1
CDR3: CASSQEISLGQFF

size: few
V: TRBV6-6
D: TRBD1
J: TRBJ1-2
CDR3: CASSYRDRGNGYTF

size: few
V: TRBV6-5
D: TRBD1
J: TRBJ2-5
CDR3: CASRGQGASETQYF

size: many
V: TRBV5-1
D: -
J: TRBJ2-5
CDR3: CASSLGLGRGDETQYF

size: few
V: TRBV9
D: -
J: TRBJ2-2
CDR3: CASSVRPDGTGELFF

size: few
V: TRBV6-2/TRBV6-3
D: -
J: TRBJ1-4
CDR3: CASSPWRARSEKLFF

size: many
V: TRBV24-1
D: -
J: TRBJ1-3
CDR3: CATPGRVATLWRNTIYF

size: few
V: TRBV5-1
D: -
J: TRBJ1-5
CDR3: CASSVTGMNQPQHF

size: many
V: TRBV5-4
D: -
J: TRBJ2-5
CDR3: CASGQGRGGEETQYF

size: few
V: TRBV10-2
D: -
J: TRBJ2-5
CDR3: CATASDSRETQYF

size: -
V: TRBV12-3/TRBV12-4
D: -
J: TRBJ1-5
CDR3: CASSPNNQPQHF

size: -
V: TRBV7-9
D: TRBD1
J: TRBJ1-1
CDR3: CASSPSTGDLKNTEAFF

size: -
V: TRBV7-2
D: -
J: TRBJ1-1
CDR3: CASSFVRWDTEAFF

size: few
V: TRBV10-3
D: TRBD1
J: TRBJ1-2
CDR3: CAISPTGIMSLNYGYTF

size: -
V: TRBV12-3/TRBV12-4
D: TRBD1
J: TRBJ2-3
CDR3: CASSKDRASYTQYF

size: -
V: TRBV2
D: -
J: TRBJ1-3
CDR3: CASRDSGNTIYF

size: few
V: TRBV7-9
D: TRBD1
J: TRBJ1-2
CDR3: CASSLAPWTGGGYTF

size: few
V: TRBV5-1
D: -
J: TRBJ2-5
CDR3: CASSPHLQETQYF

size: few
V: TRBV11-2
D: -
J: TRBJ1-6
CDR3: CASSLGPSGGSPLHF

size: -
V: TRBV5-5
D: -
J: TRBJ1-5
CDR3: CASSLGGLDQPQHF

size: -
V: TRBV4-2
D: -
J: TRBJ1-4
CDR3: CASSQARTTGLNEKLFF

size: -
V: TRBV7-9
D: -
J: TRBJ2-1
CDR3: CASSLMASSYNEQFF

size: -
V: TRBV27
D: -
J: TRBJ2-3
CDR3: CASSLPRRGGTDTQYF

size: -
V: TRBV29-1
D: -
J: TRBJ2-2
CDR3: CSVQRVGGGANTGELFF

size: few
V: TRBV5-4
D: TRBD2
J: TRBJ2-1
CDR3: CASSLDLAGGYNEQFF

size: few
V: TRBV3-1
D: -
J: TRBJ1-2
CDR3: CASTNRLGLVYGYTF

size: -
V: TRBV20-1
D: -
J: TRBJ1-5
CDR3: CSAIGEKDQPQHF